This TCR beta chain was observed in a study of blood T cell repertoires in COVID-19 (dated by TCRdb to the early 2020s). A note on the overall study: Samples covering the acute and convalescent phases of COVID-19 were provided by collaborators in the United States, Italy and Spain. The prospective study material was composed of cDNA or gDNA derived from T cells, B-cell-depleted T cells, or PBMCs. The dataset comprised deeply sampled blood TCRbeta repertoires from subjects exposed to, actively infected with, or recovered from COVID-19. The repertoires were made available in a free public database intended to serve as a resource for research on the immune response to SARS-CoV-2. Samples were obtained from the ongoing ImmuneRACE study (first 160 participants) and from 1,254 subjects provided by 6 global collaborators. A de-identified subject ID, COVID-19 status, age in years and sex were almost always included in the sample metadata. Where available, HLA class I and class II types were obtained from metadata supplied by the sample provider rather than from assay-based typing.

The immunoSEQ Assay, a bias-controlled multiplex PCR, was used to amplify TCRbeta CDR3 regions from genomic DNA. In the paper's pipeline: Within the assay, amplification of reference gene primers was used to estimate how many nucleated cells each sample contained. To quantify the absolute abundance of each unique TCRbeta CDR3 rearrangement, sequence reads were collapsed and filtered. For each sample, productive Simpson clonality was calculated by taking the square root of Simpson's diversity index across productive rearrangements. TCRdb stores this immuneACCESS table with in-frame sequences only. Part of the clones is absent; in the studies checked, under half of the shortfall reflects unresolved V genes, and no reason is known for the rest. That table furnishes V, J and clone size, whereas the DNA furnished D and trimming. In this sample the table shows 85,000 to 100,000 clones, approximately 86% of which occur a single time. The ten top clones hold about 1.9% of the sample.

One collaborating source in Seattle enrolled patients during active infection and followed them longitudinally through the course of disease. Whole blood was collected in K2EDTA tubes by collaborating institutions according to the institutions' own protocols. Collaborator samples were shipped for TCRbeta analysis as frozen whole blood, isolated PBMCs, or DNA extracted from either sample type. Taken from cysteine to phenylalanine, the CDR3 has 14 residues. Of the read, only the CDR3 DNA is kept; its 42 bases are in frame from base 1. CDR1 and CDR2, per the germline V gene (reference sequence), are SEHNR and FQNEAQ. Relative to germline, V is 8 bases shorter and J is 0 bases shorter, with 11 bases between their ends. Remarks on this clone: There is no known antigen for this receptor. One base away there is no much larger clone; base qualities are not given.

Results and caveats for the whole study, not just this receptor: How much clinical and demographic metadata was included differed by source and by participant, and the metadata was provided uncurated.

The V and J genes are TRBV7-9 and TRBJ1-3; the D gene identity is not certain. The TCR was taken from a man between 50 and 59 years old with COVID-19, enrolled during active disease. Input material: peripheral blood. The CDR3 has the sequence CASALTSSGNTIYF. At the DNA level, the sequence is TGTGCCAGCGCCCTCACTAGCTCTGGAAACACCATATATTTT.